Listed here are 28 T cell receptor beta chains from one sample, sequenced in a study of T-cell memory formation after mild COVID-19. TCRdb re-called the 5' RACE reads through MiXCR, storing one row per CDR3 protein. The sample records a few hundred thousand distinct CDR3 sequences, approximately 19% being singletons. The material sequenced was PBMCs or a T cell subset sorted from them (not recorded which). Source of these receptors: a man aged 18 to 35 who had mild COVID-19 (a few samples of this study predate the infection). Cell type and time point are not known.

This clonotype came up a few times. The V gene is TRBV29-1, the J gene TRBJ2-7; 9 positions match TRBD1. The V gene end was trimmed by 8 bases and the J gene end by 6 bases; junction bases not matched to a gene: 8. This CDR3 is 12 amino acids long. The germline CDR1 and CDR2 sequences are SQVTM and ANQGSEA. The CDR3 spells CSTTGTGLEQYF. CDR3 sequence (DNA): TGCAGCACCACCGGGACAGGGCTCGAGCAGTACTTC.

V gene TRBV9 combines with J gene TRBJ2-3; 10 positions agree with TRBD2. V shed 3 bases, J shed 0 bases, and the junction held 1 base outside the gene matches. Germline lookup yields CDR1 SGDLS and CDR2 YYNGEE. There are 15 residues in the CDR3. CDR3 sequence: CASSGSGGSTDTQYF. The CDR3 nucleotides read TGTGCCAGCAGCGGTAGCGGGGGGAGCACAGATACGCAGTATTTT.

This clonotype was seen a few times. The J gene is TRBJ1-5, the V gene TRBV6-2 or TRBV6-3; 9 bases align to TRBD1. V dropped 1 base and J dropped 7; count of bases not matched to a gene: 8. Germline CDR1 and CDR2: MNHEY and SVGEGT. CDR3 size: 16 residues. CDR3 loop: CASSYLPGQGDQPQHF. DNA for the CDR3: TGTGCCAGCAGTTACTTACCGGGACAGGGAGACCAGCCCCAGCATTTT.

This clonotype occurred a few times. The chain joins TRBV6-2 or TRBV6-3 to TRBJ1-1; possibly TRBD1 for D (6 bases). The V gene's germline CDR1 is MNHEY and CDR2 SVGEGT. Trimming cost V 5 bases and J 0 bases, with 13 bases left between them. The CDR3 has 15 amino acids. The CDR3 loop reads CASSVFWDMNTEAFF. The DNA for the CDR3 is TGTGCCAGCAGTGTGTTCTGGGACATGAACACTGAAGCTTTCTTT.

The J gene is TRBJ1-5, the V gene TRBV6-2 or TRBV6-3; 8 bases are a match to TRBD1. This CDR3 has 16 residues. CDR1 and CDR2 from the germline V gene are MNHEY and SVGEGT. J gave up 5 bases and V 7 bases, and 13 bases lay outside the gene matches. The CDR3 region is CASKPETGTGDQPQHF. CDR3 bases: TGTGCCAGCAAGCCTGAGACGGGGACAGGCGATCAGCCCCAGCATTTT.

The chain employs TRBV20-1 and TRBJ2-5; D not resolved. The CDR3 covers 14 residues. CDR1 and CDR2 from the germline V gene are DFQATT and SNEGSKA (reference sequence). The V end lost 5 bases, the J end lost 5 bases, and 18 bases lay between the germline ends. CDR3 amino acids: CSAPQLVGSETQYF. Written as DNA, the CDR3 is TGCAGTGCTCCCCAGTTGGTGGGCTCCGAGACCCAGTACTTC.

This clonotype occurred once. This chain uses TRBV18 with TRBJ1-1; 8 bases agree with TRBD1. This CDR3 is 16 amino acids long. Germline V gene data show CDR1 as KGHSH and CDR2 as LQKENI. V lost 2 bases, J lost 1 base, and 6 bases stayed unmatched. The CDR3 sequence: CASSPDDRGTNTEAFF. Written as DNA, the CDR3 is TGTGCCAGCTCACCAGATGACAGGGGAACGAACACTGAAGCTTTCTTT.

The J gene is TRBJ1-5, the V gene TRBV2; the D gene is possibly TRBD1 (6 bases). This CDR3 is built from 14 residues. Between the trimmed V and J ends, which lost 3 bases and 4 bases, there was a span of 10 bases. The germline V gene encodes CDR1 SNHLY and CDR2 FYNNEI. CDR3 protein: CASSERTVNQPQHF. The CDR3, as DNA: TGTGCCAGCAGTGAGAGGACAGTGAATCAGCCCCAGCATTTT. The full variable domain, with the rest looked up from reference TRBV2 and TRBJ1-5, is EPEVTQTPSHQVTQMGQEVILRCVPISNHLYFYWYRQILGQKVEFLVSFYNNEISEKSEIFDDQFSVERPDGSNFTLKIRSTKLEDSAMYFCASSERTVNQPQHFGDGTRLSIL.

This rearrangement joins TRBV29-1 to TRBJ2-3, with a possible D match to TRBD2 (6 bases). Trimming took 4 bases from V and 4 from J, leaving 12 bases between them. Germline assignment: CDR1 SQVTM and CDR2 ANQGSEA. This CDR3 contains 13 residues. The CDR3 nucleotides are TGCAGCGTTGCGATCAGGGACTCAGATACGCAGTATTTT. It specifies CSVAIRDSDTQYF.

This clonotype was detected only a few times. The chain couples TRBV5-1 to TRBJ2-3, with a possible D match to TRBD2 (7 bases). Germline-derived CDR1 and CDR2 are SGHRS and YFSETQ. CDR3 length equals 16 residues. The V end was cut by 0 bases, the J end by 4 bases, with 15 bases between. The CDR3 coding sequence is TGCGCCAGCAGCTTGGATAGGGGGGGAAAGGCAGATACGCAGTATTTT. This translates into CASSLDRGGKADTQYF.

The CDR3 sequence is CASSRLAGEKETQYF. DNA of the CDR3: TGTGCCAGCAGTAGACTAGCGGGGGAAAAAGAGACCCAGTACTTC. This rearrangement joins TRBV6-5 to TRBJ2-5; the match to TRBD2 covers 12 bases. The CDR3 has 15 residues. V was pared by 5 bases and J by 3 bases, with 4 bases of the junction left unmatched. Germline V CDR1 and CDR2: MNHEY, SVGAGI.

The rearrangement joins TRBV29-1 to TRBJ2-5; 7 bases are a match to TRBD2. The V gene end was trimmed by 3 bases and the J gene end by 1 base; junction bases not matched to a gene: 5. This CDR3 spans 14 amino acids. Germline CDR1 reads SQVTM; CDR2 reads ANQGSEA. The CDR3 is CSVDGGGPQETQYF. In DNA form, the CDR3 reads TGCAGCGTTGACGGCGGGGGTCCCCAAGAGACCCAGTACTTC.

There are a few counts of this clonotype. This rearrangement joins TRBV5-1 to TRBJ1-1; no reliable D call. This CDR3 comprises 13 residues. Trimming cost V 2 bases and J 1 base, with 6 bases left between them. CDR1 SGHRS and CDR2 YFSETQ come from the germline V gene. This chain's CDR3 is CASSFRQNTEAFF. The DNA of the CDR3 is TGCGCCAGCAGCTTCAGACAGAACACTGAAGCTTTCTTT.

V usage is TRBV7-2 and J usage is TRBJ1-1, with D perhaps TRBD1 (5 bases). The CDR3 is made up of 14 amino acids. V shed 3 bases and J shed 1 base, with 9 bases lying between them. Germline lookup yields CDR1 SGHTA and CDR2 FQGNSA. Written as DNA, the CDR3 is TGTGCCAGCAGCTTCCCCGGGGGGAACACTGAAGCTTTCTTT. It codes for CASSFPGGNTEAFF. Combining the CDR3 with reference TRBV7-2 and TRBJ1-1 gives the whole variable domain GAGVSQSPSNKVTEKGKDVELRCDPISGHTALYWYRQSLGQGLEFLIYFQGNSAPDKSGLPSDRFSAERTGGSVSTLTIQRTQQEDSAVYLCASSFPGGNTEAFFGQGTRLTVV.

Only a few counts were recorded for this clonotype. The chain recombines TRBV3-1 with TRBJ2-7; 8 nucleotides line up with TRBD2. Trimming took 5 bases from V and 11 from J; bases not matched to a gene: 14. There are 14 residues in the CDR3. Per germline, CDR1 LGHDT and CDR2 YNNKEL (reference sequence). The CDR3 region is CASSRNLRGDGKYF. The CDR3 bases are TGTGCCAGCAGCAGGAACTTGCGGGGGGACGGGAAGTACTTC.

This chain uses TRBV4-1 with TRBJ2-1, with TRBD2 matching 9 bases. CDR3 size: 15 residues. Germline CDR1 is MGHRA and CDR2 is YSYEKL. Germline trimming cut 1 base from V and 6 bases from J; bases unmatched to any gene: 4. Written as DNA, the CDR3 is TGCGCCAGCAGCCAAGTTGCGGGGGGGTCCAATGAGCAGTTCTTC. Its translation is CASSQVAGGSNEQFF.

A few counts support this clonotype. In DNA, the CDR3 is TGTGCCACCAGCAGATTCTCGGGGCGCGACACTGAAGCTTTCTTT. The encoded protein is CATSRFSGRDTEAFF. The chain links TRBV15 to TRBJ1-1; possible D gene TRBD1, 5 bases. Between the trimmed V and J ends, which lost 2 bases and 3 bases, there was a span of 13 bases. Per the germline V gene, CDR1 is LNHNV and CDR2 is YYDKDF (reference sequence). The CDR3 runs to 15 residues.

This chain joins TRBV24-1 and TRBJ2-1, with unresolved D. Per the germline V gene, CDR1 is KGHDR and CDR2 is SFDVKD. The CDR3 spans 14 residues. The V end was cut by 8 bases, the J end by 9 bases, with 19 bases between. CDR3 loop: CATMSEIPRSEQFF. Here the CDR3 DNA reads TGTGCCACCATGTCGGAAATCCCTCGGAGTGAGCAGTTCTTC.

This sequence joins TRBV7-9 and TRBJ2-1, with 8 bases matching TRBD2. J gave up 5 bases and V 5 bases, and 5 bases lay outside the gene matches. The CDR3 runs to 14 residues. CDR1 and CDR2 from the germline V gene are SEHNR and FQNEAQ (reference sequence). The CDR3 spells CASSKGLEDNEQFF. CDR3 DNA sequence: TGTGCCAGCAGCAAGGGACTAGAGGACAATGAGCAGTTCTTC.

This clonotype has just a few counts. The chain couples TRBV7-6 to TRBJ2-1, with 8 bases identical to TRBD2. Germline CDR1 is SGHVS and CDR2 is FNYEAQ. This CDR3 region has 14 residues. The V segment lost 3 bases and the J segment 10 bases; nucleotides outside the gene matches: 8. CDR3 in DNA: TGTGCCAGCAGCTTTAACGGGGGGGCCGAGGAGCAGTTCTTC. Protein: CASSFNGGAEEQFF.

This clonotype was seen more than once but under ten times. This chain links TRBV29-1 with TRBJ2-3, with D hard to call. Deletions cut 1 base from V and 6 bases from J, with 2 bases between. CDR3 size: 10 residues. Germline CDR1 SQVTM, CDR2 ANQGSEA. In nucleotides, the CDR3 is TGCAGCGTTGAAGGGGATACGCAGTATTTT. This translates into CSVEGDTQYF.

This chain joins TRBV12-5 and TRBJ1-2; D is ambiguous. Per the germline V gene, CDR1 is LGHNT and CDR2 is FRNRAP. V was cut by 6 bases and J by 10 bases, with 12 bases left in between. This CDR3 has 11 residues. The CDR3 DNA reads TGTGCTAGTGGACGGGTCCTGGACTACACCTTC. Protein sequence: CASGRVLDYTF.

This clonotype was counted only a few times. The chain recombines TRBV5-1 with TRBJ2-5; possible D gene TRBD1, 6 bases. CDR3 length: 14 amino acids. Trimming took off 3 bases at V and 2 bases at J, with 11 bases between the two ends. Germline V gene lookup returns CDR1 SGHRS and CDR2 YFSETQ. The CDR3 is CASSSVGGQETQYF. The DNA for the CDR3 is TGCGCCAGCAGCTCCGTAGGGGGACAAGAGACCCAGTACTTC.

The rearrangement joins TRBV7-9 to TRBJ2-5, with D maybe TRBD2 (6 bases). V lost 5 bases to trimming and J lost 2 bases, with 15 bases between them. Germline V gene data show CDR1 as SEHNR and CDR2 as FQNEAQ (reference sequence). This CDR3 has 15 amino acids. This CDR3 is CASSQILAIQETQYF. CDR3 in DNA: TGTGCCAGCAGCCAAATTCTAGCGATTCAAGAGACCCAGTACTTC.

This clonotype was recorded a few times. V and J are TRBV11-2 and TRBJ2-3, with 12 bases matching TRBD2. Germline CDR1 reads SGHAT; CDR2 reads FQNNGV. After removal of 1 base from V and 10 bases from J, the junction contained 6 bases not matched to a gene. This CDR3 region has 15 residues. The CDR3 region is CASSLGPTSGGSQYF. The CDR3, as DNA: TGTGCCAGCAGCTTAGGCCCGACTAGCGGGGGTTCGCAGTATTTT.

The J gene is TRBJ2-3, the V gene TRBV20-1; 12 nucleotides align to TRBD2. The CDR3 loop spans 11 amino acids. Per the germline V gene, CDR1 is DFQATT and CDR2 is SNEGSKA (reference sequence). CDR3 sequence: CRGTSGHTQYF. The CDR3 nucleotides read TGCAGGGGGACTAGCGGGCATACGCAGTATTTT.

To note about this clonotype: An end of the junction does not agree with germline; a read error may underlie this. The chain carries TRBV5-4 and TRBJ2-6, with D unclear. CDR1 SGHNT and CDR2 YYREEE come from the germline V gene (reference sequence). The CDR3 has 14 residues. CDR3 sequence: CASSFGPGVNVLTF. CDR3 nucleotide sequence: TGTGCCAGCAGCTTTGGGCCTGGGGTCAACGTCCTGACTTTC. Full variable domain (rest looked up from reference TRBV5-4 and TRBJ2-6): ETGVTQSPTHLIKTRGQQVTLRCSSQSGHNTVSWYQQALGQGPQFIFQYYREEENGRGNFPPRFSGLQFPNYSSELNVNALELDDSALYLCASSFGPGVNVLTFGAGSRLTVL.

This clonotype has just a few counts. CDR3 DNA sequence: TGTGCCAGCAGCCTTAGACTAGCGGGGGGGCCCGATGAGCAGTTCTTC. Translating gives CASSLRLAGGPDEQFF. This rearrangement joins TRBV3-1 to TRBJ2-1; TRBD2 aligns across 14 bases. The CDR3 loop spans 16 amino acids. With 4 bases clipped from V and 8 bases from J, the junction kept 7 bases outside the gene matches. CDR1 is LGHDT, CDR2 YNNKEL, per germline (reference sequence).